The clone carrying this T cell receptor (beta chain) was picked up many times. What it binds is not known. Amplified TCR beta CDR3 regions came from RNA transcripts. With the HTBI primer set, the TCR CDR3 went through a first round of RT-PCR. TCRdb re-derived calls from the multiplex PCR reads in MiXCR, one entry per CDR3 protein. This table has over 500,000 distinct CDR3 sequences, approximately 49% appearing once. This CDR3 contains 15 residues. Germline CDR1 LGHDT, CDR2 YNNKEL (reference sequence). Trimming took 1 base from V and 5 from J, leaving 11 bases between them. The sample belongs to a study of T cells in Graves' hyperthyroidism and ophthalmopathy. General study results and limits: Most expanded thyroid clonotypes above 0.001 recurred in blood.

V usage is TRBV3-1 and J usage is TRBJ2-2; tentative D call: TRBD2 (6 bases). The sample taken for sequencing was peripheral blood or thyroid tissue (not recorded which). This sequence was found in an adult woman with Graves' disease, either hyperthyroidism or ophthalmopathy (not recorded which). CDR3 nucleotides: TGTGCCAGCAGCCAAGTGAGCGGACTAACCGGGGAGCTGTTTTTT. This sequence encodes CASSQVSGLTGELFF. The variable domain in full, with the rest retrieved from reference TRBV3-1 and TRBJ2-2, is DTAVSQTPKYLVTQMGNDKSIKCEQNLGHDTMYWYKQDSKKFLKIMFSYNNKELIINETVPNRFSPKSPDKAHLNLHINSLELGDSAVYFCASSQVSGLTGELFFGEGSRLTVL.